The clone carrying this T cell receptor beta chain has a handful of counts. Its antigen is currently unknown. The data were taken from a study of T-cell memory formation after mild COVID-19. Study results and limitations: That cross-reactive memory joined was suggested by some responding clones appearing in pre-infection memory. The main location of contracting CD4+ clones was CM and EM, and that of contracting CD8+ clones was EMRA.

TCRdb reprocessed the 5' RACE reads with MiXCR, giving one entry per CDR3 protein. The sample lists approximately 570,000 distinct CDR3 sequences, over 15% occurring once. Germline-derived CDR1 and CDR2 are SNHLY and FYNNEI. The V and J ends lost 11 bases and 5 bases, in that order; junction bases with no gene match: 7. The CDR3 runs to 15 residues. V is TRBV2 and J is TRBJ2-2; 14 bases line up with TRBD2. Specimen: PBMCs or a T cell subset sorted from them (not recorded which). This receptor was obtained from an adult woman who had mild COVID-19 (a few samples of this study predate the infection). Cell type and time point are not known. The DNA for the CDR3 is TGTGCCCGAAGGACTAGCGGGGGGCAAACCGGGGAGCTGTTTTTT. Translation: CARRTSGGQTGELFF.